The 3 T cell receptor beta chains given below trace back to one sample, sequenced in a study of Graves' ophthalmopathy and Graves' hyperthyroidism. RNA transcripts served as template for amplifying TCR beta CDR3 sequences. HTBI-primed first-round RT-PCR preceded second-round multiplex PCR. TCRdb processed the multiplex PCR reads anew with MiXCR; each CDR3 protein has one entry. The repertoire holds about 740,000 distinct CDR3 sequences, with around 40% as singletons. Sequencing input: peripheral blood. Source of these receptors: an adult man with Graves' ophthalmopathy.

This clonotype was seen just once. The V and J genes are TRBV25-1 and TRBJ1-2; 7 bases agree with TRBD1. CDR3 length: 16 amino acids. The V segment lost 4 bases and the J segment 7 bases; nucleotides outside the gene matches: 15. In germline, CDR1 is MGHDK, CDR2 SYGVNS. CDR3 in amino acids: CASSALGDSRMAGYTF. The CDR3 bases are TGTGCCAGCAGTGCCCTTGGGGACAGTAGAATGGCTGGCTACACCTTC.

This clonotype was observed at least ten times. This sequence joins TRBV6-5 and TRBJ1-1; D unresolved. Looked up from germline, CDR1 is MNHEY and CDR2 is SVGAGI. Between the trimmed V and J ends, which lost 6 bases and 0 bases, there was a span of 8 bases. The CDR3 length is 13 residues. The CDR3 loop reads CASSTEMNTEAFF. The CDR3 region has the DNA TGTGCCAGCAGCACCGAAATGAACACTGAAGCTTTCTTT.

This clonotype was counted between two and nine times. The V gene is TRBV20-1, the J gene TRBJ1-2; D gene uncertain. V lost 3 bases and J lost 0, with 8 bases in between. This CDR3 is 13 amino acids long. Germline V gene sequence: CDR1 DFQATT, CDR2 SNEGSKA (reference sequence). CDR3 sequence: CSASPGPNYGYTF. The CDR3 DNA follows: TGCAGTGCTAGCCCCGGACCTAACTATGGCTACACCTTC.